This T cell receptor beta chain comes out of a study of cytomegalovirus exposure and HLA in healthy donors. Study conclusions and caveats: The study labeled 164 TCR beta chains cytomegalovirus-associated. Per a prior analysis, the majority of TCR beta V segments were productive roughly 87% or roughly 30% of the time. Further analysis was carried out later, and it showed several of the most significant clusters appearing linked to common viral pathogens.

The CDR3 sequence is 8 residues long. This clone was observed a handful of times. The antigen is unknown. Amplification used 60 Vbeta primers and 13 Jbeta primers. Assay: immunoSEQ multiplex PCR; the TCRdb copy retains only in-frame clones and omits some. The repertoire holds approximately 170,000 clones, with 75% to 90% as singletons. This chain joins TRBV3-2 and TRBJ1-4. TRBV3-2 is reported as a pseudogene. This sequence originates from a human donor in good health. Sequenced input: PBMCs. CDR3 bases: TGTGCTAGACTGAGTAAGTGTTTT. It specifies CARLSKCF.